In its sample, the clone carrying this TCR beta chain was seen a few times. What it recognizes is unknown. Different DNA sequences within this sample yield the same CDR3. This entry is derived from a study of shared clonotypes between healthy human individuals. Study in general: Each donor contributed plates that comprised three CD4 naive, three CD4 memory, two CD8 naive and one CD8 memory. Whole-study findings and limits: Rarefaction analysis demonstrated incomplete sorted-subset sequencing notwithstanding large depth. Only blood was sampled; tissue repertoires likely differ.

Sequenced by immunoSEQ multiplex PCR; TCRdb stores in-frame clones only, minus some. This table holds over a million clones, about 80% found once. CDR1 SGHVS and CDR2 FNYEAQ come from the germline V gene. The ends were cut back, 5 bases at V and 4 bases at J, with 11 bases in the middle. The CDR3 runs 13 residues. The donor population consisted of healthy HIV-negative adults with no recent acute infections or vaccinations. This sequence originates from a man younger than 35 in good health. Some clones in this sample may be carry-over from other donors' samples. The chain carries TRBV7-6 and TRBJ1-1; the D gene is possibly TRBD1 (6 bases). Input material: memory CD4+ T cells from PBMCs. The subset denotes: CD45RA-negative fraction. As DNA, the CDR3 is TGTGCCAGCAGCCCCGGACAGTTCACTGAAGCTTTCTTT. It translates to CASSPGQFTEAFF.